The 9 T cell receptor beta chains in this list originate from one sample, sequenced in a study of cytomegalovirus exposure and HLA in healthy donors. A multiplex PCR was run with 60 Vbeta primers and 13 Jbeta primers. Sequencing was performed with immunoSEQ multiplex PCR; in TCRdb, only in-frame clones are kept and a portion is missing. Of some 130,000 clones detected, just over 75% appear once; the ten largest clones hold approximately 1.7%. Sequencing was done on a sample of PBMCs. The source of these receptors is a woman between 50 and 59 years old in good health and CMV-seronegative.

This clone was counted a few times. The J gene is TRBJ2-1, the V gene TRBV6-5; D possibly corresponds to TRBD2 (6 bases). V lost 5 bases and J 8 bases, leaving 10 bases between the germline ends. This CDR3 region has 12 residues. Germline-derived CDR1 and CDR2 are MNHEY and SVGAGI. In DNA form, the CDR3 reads TGTGCCAGCAGTCAAGGAGGGGATGAGCAGTTCTTC. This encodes CASSQGGDEQFF.

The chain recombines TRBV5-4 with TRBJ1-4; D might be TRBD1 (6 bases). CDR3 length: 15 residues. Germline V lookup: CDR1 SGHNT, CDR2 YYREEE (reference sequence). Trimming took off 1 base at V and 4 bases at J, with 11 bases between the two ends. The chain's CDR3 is CASSLRTESNEKLFF. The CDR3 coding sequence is TGTGCCAGCAGCTTGAGGACAGAAAGTAATGAAAAACTGTTTTTT.

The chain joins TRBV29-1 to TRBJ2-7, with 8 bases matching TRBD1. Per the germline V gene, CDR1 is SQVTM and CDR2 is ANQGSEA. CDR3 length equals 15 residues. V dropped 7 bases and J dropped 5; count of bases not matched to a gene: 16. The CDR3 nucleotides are TGCAGCGCCCGAGACCCTAGACAGGGGATCCACGAGCAGTACTTC. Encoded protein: CSARDPRQGIHEQYF.

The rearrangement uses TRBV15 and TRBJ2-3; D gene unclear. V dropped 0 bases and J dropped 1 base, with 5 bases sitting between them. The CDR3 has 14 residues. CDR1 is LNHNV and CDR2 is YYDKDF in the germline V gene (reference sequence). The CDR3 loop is CATSREARTDTQYF. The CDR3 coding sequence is TGTGCCACCAGCAGAGAAGCTCGCACAGATACGCAGTATTTT.

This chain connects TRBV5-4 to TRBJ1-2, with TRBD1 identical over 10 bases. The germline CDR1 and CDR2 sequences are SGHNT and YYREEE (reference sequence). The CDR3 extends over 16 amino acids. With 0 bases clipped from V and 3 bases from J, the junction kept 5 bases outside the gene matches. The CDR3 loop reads CASSLATGTGDYGYTF. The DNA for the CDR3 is TGTGCCAGCAGCTTGGCGACCGGGACAGGGGACTATGGCTACACCTTC.

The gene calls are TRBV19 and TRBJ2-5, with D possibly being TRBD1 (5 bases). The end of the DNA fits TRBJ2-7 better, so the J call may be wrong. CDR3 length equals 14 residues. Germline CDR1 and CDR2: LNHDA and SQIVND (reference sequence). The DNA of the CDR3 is TGTGCCAGTAGCCCTGGGGCAAGCTCCTACGAGCAGTACTTC. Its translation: CASSPGASSYEQYF.

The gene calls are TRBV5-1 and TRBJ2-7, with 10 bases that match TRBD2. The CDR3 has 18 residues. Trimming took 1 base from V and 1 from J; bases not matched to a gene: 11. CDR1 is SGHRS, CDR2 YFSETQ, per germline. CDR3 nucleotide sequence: TGCGCCAGCAGCTTGTCGGGCACTAGCGGGATTGCATCCTACGAGCAGTACTTC. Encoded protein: CASSLSGTSGIASYEQYF.

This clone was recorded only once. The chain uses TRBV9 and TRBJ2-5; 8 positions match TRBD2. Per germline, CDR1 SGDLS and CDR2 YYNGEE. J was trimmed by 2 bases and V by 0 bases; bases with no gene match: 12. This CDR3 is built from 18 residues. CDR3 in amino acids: CASSVGAGVGKGQETQYF. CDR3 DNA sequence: TGTGCCAGCAGCGTAGGAGCGGGAGTGGGAAAGGGACAAGAGACCCAGTACTTC.

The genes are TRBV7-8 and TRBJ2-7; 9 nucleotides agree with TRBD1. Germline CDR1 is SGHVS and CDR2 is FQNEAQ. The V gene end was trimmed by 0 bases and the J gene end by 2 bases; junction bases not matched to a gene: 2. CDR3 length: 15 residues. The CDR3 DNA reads TGTGCCAGCAGCTTAGCCCGGGACAGGGCCTACGAGCAGTACGTC. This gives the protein CASSLARDRAYEQYV.